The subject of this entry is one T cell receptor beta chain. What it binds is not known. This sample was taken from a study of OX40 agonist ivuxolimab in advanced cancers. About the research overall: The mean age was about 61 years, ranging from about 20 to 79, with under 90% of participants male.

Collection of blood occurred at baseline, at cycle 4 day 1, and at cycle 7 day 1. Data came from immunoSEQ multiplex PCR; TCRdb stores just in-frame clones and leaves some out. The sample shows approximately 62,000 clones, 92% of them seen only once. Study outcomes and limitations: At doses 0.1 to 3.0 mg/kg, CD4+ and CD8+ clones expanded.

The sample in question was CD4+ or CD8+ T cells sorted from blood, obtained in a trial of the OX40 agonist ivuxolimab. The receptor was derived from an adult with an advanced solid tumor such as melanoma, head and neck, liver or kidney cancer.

CDR3 nucleotides: TGTGCCAGCAGCACCTGGACATCACCGGAGCGTGAAAAACTGTTTTTT. Its protein is CASSTWTSPEREKLFF. The V gene is TRBV11-2, the J gene TRBJ1-4; TRBD1 is a possible D gene (5 bases). Trimming removed 5 bases at V and 7 bases at J, with 20 bases between. Germline CDR1 reads SGHAT; CDR2 reads FQNNGV. The CDR3 runs to 16 residues.